The rows below give T cell receptor beta chains drawn from one sample of a study of PD-1 blockade in classical Hodgkin lymphoma. Here immunoSEQ multiplex PCR was the method, and the copy in TCRdb shows in-frame clones only, minus some. The sample includes under 100,000 clones, over 90% of them seen just once. Sequences were derived from peripheral blood mononuclear cells (PBMCs), sampled before the second cycle of nivolumab. The receptor source for this set is a human donor with classical Hodgkin lymphoma. Each CDR3 is given with its conserved first and last residue. Fields, in order: V gene, clone size, CDR3 length, J gene, CDR3 protein. A row's size may be missing; if present it is once, few, many or a size class.

TRBV7-8	NA	14	TRBJ2-1	CASSLGTGGIEQFF
TRBV18	NA	16	TRBJ1-1	CASSPRSDRSLTEAFF
TRBV7-9	NA	17	TRBJ2-1	CASRASSGRAGVHEQFF
TRBV15	NA	15	TRBJ2-2	CATSGTGVNTGELFF
TRBV10-3	NA	11	TRBJ2-7	CASGQGYEQYF
TRBV28	once	18	TRBJ2-3	CASSFPPVSHPSTDTQYF
TRBV6-5	NA	16	TRBJ2-5	CASSYRGTSGSETQYF
TRBV11-3	NA	15	TRBJ2-1	CASSLRSGSYNEQFF
TRBV4-2	NA	16	TRBJ2-1	CASSPQTRTSGNEQFF
TRBV28	NA	14	TRBJ1-2	CASSLLGYSSGYTF
TRBV29-1	NA	10	TRBJ2-3	CSMEQGTLYF
TRBV9	once	14	TRBJ2-2	CASSVGQVFGELFF
TRBV5-1	NA	14	TRBJ2-3	CASRPEASTDTQYF
TRBV27	NA	14	TRBJ1-2	CASSLQGANYGYTF
TRBV27	NA	15	TRBJ2-5	CATKEGVVGQETQYF
TRBV5-6	NA	14	TRBJ1-2	CASSYRDFGDGYTF
TRBV9	NA	15	TRBJ1-1	CASSVGGSVNTEAFF
TRBV7-9	NA	18	TRBJ2-1	CASSSPSKGTNSYNEQFF
TRBV6-5	few	13	TRBJ1-5	CATRESSGQPQHF
TRBV6-4	NA	16	TRBJ2-4	CASGGEREFGPNIQYF
TRBV27	NA	14	TRBJ2-3	CASSLWDDTDTQYF
TRBV6-1	NA	15	TRBJ1-5	CASSASSWGWQPQHF
TRBV6-5	NA	15	TRBJ2-7	CASSYSGISSYEQYF